A single sample gave rise to the 4 T cell receptor beta chains below, sequenced in a study of blood T cells in healthy people across ages. Using a J-beta primer mix together with a sample-barcoded 5' primer, a second PCR was run for roughly 6 to 11 cycles. MiXCR was run by TCRdb on the 5' RACE reads, yielding one entry per CDR3 protein. The sample lists approximately 800,000 distinct CDR3 sequences; 20% to 25% were seen once. In addition, the sample was reused for a study of T cells of mothers and their children.

The material sequenced was blood. Receptor source: a boy between 10 and 17 years old in good health.

The chain couples TRBV7-2 to TRBJ2-4; 9 nucleotides align to TRBD2. The V and J ends lost 4 bases and 6 bases, in that order; junction bases with no gene match: 7. The CDR3 is 15 amino acids. Per the germline V gene, CDR1 is SGHTA and CDR2 is FQGNSA. The CDR3 spells CASSSRGGGRNIQYF. CDR3 DNA sequence: TGTGCCAGCAGCTCCCGCGGGGGGGGCAGAAACATTCAGTACTTC.

The chain carries TRBV7-2 and TRBJ2-3; possible D gene TRBD1, 6 bases. The germline gives CDR1 SGHTA, CDR2 FQGNSA. This CDR3 contains 12 residues. Trimming removed 10 bases at V and 1 base at J, with 9 bases between. As DNA, the CDR3 is TGTGCCACCCGACAGGGCACAGATACGCAGTATTTT. Protein: CATRQGTDTQYF.

V gene TRBV5-5 combines with J gene TRBJ2-5; TRBD1 matches at 7 bases. The CDR3 spans 14 residues. Per germline, CDR1 SGHKS and CDR2 YYEKEE (reference sequence). V lost 2 bases, J lost 3 bases, and 4 bases stayed unmatched. In DNA, the CDR3 is TGTGCCAGCAGCTTCCCCGACAGGGAAGAGACCCAGTACTTC. This translates into CASSFPDREETQYF.

This clonotype has just a few counts. A junction end diverges from the germline sequence, so it may reflect a read error. The chain joins TRBV6-1 to TRBJ1-4; D unresolved. This CDR3 region has 16 residues. Looked up from germline, CDR1 is MNHNS and CDR2 is SASEGT. CDR3: CASSVFQQPTNEKLFF. The CDR3 region has the DNA TGTGCTAGCAGTGTCTTCCAGCAACCAACTAATGAAAAACTGTTTTTT.